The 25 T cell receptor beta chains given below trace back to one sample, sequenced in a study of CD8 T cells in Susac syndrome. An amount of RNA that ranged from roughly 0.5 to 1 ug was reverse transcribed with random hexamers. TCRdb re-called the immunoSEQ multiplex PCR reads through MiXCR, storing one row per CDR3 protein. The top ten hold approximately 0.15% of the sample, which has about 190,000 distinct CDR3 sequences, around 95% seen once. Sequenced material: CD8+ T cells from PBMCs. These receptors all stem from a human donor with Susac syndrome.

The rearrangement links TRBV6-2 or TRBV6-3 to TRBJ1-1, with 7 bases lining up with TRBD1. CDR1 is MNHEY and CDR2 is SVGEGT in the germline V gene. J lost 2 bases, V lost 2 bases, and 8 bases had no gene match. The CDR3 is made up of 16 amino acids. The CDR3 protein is CASSYLSGQTNTEAFF. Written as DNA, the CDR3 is TGTGCCAGCAGTTACCTCTCGGGACAGACTAACACTGAAGCTTTCTTT.

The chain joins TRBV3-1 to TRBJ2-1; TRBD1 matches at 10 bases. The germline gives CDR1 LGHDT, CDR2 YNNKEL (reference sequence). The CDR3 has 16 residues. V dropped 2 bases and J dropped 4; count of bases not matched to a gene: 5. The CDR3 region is CASSQTGTGDYNEQFF. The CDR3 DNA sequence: TGTGCCAGCAGCCAAACCGGGACAGGGGATTACAATGAGCAGTTCTTC.

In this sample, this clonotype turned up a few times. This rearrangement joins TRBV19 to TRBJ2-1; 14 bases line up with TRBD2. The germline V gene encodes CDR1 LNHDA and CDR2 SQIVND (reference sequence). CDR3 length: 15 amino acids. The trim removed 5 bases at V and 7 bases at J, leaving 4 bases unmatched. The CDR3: CASSPGTSGGNEQFF. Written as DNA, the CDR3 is TGTGCCAGTAGTCCAGGGACTAGCGGGGGAAATGAGCAGTTCTTC.

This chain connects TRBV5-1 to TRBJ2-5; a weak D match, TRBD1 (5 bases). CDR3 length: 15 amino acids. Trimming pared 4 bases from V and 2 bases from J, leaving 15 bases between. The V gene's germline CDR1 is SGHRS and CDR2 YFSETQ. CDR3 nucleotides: TGCGCCAGCAGCCTCTCATCTAGGGGACAAGAGACCCAGTACTTC. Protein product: CASSLSSRGQETQYF.

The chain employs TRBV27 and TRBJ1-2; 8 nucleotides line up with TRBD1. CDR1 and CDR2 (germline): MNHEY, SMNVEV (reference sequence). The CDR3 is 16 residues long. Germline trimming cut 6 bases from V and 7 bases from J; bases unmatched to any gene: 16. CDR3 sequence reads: CASRALGQGLWRGYTF. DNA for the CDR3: TGTGCCAGCAGAGCATTAGGACAGGGTCTTTGGCGTGGCTACACCTTC.

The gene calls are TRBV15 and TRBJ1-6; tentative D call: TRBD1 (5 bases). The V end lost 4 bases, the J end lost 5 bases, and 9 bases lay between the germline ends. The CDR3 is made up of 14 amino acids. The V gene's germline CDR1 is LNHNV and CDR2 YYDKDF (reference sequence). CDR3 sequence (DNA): TGTGCCACCAGCATGACAGTTAATAATTCACCCCTCCACTTT. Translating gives CATSMTVNNSPLHF.

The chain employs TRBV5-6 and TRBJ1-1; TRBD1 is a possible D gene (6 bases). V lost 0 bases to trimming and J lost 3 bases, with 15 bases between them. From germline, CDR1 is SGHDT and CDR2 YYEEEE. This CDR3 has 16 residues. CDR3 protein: CASSLALTGQYTEAFF. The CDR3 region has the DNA TGTGCCAGCAGCTTGGCACTAACAGGGCAGTACACTGAAGCTTTCTTT.

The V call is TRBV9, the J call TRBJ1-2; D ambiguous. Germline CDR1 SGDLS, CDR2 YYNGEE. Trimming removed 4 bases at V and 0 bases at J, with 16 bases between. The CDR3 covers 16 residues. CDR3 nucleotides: TGTGCCAGCAGCTCTTCGGTGGACTACGCTAACTATGGCTACACCTTC. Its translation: CASSSSVDYANYGYTF.

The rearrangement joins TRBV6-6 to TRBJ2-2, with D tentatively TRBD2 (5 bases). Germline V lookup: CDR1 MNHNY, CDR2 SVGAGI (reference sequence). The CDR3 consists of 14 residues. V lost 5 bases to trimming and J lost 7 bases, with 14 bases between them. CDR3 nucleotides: TGTGCCAGCAGTACCGAGGGCCGGGGCGGGGAGCTGTTTTTT. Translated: CASSTEGRGGELFF.

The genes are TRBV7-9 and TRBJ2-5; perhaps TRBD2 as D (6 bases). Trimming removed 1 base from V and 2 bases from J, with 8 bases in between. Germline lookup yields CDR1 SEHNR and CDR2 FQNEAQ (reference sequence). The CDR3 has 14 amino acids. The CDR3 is CASSLDGGQETQYF. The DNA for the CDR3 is TGTGCCAGCAGCTTAGACGGGGGTCAAGAGACCCAGTACTTC.

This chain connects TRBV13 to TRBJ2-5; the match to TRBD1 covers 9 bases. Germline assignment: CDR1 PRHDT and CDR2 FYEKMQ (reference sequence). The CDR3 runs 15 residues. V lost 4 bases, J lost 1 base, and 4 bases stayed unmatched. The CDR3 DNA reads TGTGCCAGCAGCTACAGGGGGCGCTCCCAAGAGACCCAGTACTTC. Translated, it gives CASSYRGRSQETQYF.

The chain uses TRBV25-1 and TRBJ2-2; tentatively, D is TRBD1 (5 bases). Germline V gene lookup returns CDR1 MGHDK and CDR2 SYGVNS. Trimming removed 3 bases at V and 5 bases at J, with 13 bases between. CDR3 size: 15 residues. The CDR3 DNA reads TGTGCCAGCAGTGAGATGGGGCCAGGGACCGGGGAGCTGTTTTTT. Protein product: CASSEMGPGTGELFF.

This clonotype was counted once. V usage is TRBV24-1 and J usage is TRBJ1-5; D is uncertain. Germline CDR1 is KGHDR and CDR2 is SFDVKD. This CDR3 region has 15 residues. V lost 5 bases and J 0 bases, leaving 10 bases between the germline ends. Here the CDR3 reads CATSVKIYSNQPQHF. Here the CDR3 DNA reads TGTGCCACCAGTGTCAAGATTTATAGCAATCAGCCCCAGCATTTT.

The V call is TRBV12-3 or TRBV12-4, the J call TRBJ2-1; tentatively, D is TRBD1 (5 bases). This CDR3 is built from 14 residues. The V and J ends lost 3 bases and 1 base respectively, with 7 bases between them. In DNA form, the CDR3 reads TGTGCCAGCAGTTTCCCAGGGTCCTACAATGAGCAGTTCTTC. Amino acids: CASSFPGSYNEQFF.

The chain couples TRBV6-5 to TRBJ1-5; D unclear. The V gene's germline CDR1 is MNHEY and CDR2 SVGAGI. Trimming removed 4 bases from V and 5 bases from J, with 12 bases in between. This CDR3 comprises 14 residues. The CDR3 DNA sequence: TGTGCCAGCAGTTTTCGAGTGGGCGATCAGCCCCAGCATTTT. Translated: CASSFRVGDQPQHF.

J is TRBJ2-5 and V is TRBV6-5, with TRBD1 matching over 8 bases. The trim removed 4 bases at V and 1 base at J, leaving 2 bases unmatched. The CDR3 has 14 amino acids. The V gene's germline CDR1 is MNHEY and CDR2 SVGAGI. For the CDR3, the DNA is TGTGCCAGCAGTTCAGGGACAGGCCAAGAGACCCAGTACTTC. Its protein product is CASSSGTGQETQYF.

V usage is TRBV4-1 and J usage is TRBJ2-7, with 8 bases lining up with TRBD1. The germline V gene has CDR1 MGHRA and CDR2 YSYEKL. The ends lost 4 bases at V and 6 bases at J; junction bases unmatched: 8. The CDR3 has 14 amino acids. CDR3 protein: CASSPIATGAEQYF. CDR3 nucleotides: TGCGCCAGCAGCCCTATCGCGACAGGGGCCGAGCAGTACTTC.

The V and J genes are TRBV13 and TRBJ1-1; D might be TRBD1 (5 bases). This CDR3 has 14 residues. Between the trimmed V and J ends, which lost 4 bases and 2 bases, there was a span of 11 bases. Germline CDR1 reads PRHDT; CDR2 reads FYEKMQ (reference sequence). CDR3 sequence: CASSSDSINTEAFF. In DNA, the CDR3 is TGTGCCAGCAGCTCCGACAGTATTAACACTGAAGCTTTCTTT.

This CDR3 is CASSTQGGSGANVLTF. The CDR3 DNA reads TGTGCCAGTAGTACCCAAGGAGGTTCTGGGGCCAACGTCCTGACTTTC. J is TRBJ2-6 and V is TRBV19, with D perhaps matching TRBD2 (5 bases). Trimming removed 4 bases from V and 1 base from J, with 11 bases in between. Per germline, CDR1 LNHDA and CDR2 SQIVND (reference sequence). The CDR3 is 16 residues long.

The CDR3 region is CASSYDSMNTEAFF. The DNA for the CDR3 is TGTGCCAGCAGTTACGATTCCATGAACACTGAAGCTTTCTTT. The chain recombines TRBV6-5 with TRBJ1-1; D gene uncertain. CDR1 is MNHEY, CDR2 SVGAGI, per germline. The CDR3 is made up of 14 amino acids. Trimming cost V 2 bases and J 0 bases, with 7 bases left between them.

DNA of the CDR3: TGTGCCAGCAGTTTAGGGCAGGCGAATTCACCCCTCCACTTT. It is translated as CASSLGQANSPLHF. The chain has TRBV12-3 or TRBV12-4 and TRBJ1-6; D is undetermined. Trimming pared 1 base from V and 7 bases from J, leaving 8 bases between. This CDR3 is 14 amino acids long.

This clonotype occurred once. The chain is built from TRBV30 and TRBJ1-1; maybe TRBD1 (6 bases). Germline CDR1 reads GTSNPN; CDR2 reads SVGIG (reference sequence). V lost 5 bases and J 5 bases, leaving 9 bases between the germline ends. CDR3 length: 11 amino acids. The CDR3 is CAWDQGTEAFF. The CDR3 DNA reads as TGTGCCTGGGACCAGGGGACTGAAGCTTTCTTT.

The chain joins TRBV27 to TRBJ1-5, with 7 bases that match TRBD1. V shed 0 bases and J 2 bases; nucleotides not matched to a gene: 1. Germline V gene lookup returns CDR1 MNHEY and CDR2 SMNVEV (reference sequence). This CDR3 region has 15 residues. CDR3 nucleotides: TGTGCCAGCAGTTTATCAACAGGGGGCAATCAGCCCCAGCATTTT. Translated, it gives CASSLSTGGNQPQHF.

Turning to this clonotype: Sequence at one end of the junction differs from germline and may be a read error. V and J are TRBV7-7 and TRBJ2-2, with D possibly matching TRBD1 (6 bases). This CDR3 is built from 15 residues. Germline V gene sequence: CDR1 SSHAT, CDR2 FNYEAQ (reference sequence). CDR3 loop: CASSPFVAGAGELFF. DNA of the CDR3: TGTGCTAGCAGCCCCTTTGTAGCAGGGGCCGGGGAGCTGTTTTTT.

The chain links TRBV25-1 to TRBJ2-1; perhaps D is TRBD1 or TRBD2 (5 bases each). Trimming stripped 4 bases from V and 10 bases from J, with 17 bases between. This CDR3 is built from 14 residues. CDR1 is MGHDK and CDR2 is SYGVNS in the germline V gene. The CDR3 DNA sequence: TGTGCCAGCAGTGTAAGGGACGTGGCGGACGAGCAGTTCTTC. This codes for CASSVRDVADEQFF.